These T cell receptor beta chains were read from a single sample in a study of T cells after yellow fever vaccination. TCRdb re-derived calls from the 5' RACE reads in MiXCR, one entry per CDR3 protein. The table records about 350,000 distinct CDR3 sequences, approximately 8% of them present only once. Here the sequenced sample was PBMCs, taken more than 40 days after the first yellow fever vaccination. The receptor source for this set is a young man who received the YFV17D yellow fever vaccine. Both conserved end residues are part of each CDR3. A D gene is named only where the DNA matches it firmly. Clone size is stated in some rows and not others, as once, few, many or a class when expanded.

v_gene,abundance,len,j_gene,d_gene,CDR3aa,CDR3nt
TRBV30,many,13,TRBJ1-6,TRBD1,CAWTRDRGSPLHF,TGTGCCTGGACCCGGGACAGGGGCTCACCCCTCCACTTT
TRBV7-2,few,15,TRBJ2-5,TRBD2,CASSQTSGVQETQYF,TGTGCCAGCAGCCAGACTAGCGGGGTCCAAGAGACCCAGTACTTC
TRBV7-9,few,17,TRBJ1-6,.,CASTNHGRGAYNSPLHF,TGTGCCAGCACCAACCATGGGAGGGGTGCTTATAATTCACCCCTCCACTTT
TRBV25-1,.,17,TRBJ2-3,TRBD2,CATGVVLAGVSTDTQYF,TGTGCCACCGGGGTGGTGCTAGCGGGGGTTTCCACAGATACGCAGTATTTT
TRBV6-4,.,9,TRBJ1-2,.,CAPGDGYTF,TGTGCCCCAGGGGATGGCTACACCTTC
TRBV4-3,.,13,TRBJ1-6,.,CASSQDRLPPLHF,TGCGCCAGCAGCCAAGATCGGCTCCCACCCCTCCACTTT
TRBV7-2,few,12,TRBJ2-7,.,CASSIHRLDWVF,TGTGCCAGCAGCATACACAGGCTCGACTGGGTTTTC
TRBV4-1,few,15,TRBJ1-1,TRBD1,CASSGRTGEATEAFF,TGCGCCAGCAGCGGGCGGACAGGGGAGGCCACTGAAGCTTTCTTT
TRBV7-8,few,14,TRBJ2-3,.,CASSPDPHTDTQYF,TGTGCCAGCAGCCCTGATCCCCACACAGATACGCAGTATTTT
TRBV4-1,.,15,TRBJ2-3,TRBD2,CASSSTSGATDTQYF,TGCGCCAGCAGCTCGACTAGCGGAGCCACAGATACGCAGTATTTT
TRBV12-3/TRBV12-4,few,13,TRBJ1-3,.,CASSLLGGYTIYF,TGTGCCAGCAGTTTGTTGGGGGGATACACCATATATTTT
TRBV7-2,.,13,TRBJ2-1,.,CASSPYMYNEQFF,TGTGCCAGCAGTCCGTACATGTACAATGAGCAGTTCTTC
TRBV10-3,.,14,TRBJ1-5,.,CAISVSRIDQPQHF,TGTGCCATCAGTGTCTCCAGAATCGATCAGCCCCAGCATTTT
TRBV5-1,few,15,TRBJ2-2,.,CASSFRGEGAGELFF,TGCGCCAGCAGCTTCCGTGGCGAGGGGGCCGGGGAGCTGTTTTTT
TRBV24-1,few,12,TRBJ1-2,.,CATSDGRYGYTF,TGTGCCACCAGTGATGGTAGATATGGCTACACCTTC
TRBV5-6,.,14,TRBJ2-5,.,CASSSGPTDETQYF,TGTGCCAGCAGCTCCGGACCGACCGATGAGACCCAGTACTTC
TRBV7-9,few,15,TRBJ2-4,.,CASSPPVGHRNIQYF,TGTGCCAGCAGCCCCCCAGTAGGTCATAGGAACATTCAGTACTTC
TRBV4-3,.,13,TRBJ1-5,.,CASSQEFNQPQHF,TGCGCCAGCAGCCAGGAATTCAATCAGCCCCAGCATTTT
TRBV2,.,13,TRBJ2-7,TRBD1,CASSGDRGGEQYF,TGTGCCAGCTCTGGGGACAGGGGCGGCGAGCAGTACTTC
TRBV6-2/TRBV6-3,few,15,TRBJ1-5,.,CASTQPSSYNQPQHF,TGTGCCAGCACCCAACCGAGTAGCTACAATCAGCCCCAGCATTTT
TRBV6-5,few,14,TRBJ1-5,.,CASSHTGPNQPQHF,TGTGCCAGCAGTCACACAGGGCCCAATCAGCCCCAGCATTTT
TRBV2,.,13,TRBJ2-4,.,CASRPWAKNIQYF,TGTGCCAGCAGGCCCTGGGCCAAAAACATTCAGTACTTC
TRBV5-1,few,13,TRBJ2-2,.,CASSYYGAGELFF,TGCGCCAGCAGCTACTACGGGGCCGGGGAGCTGTTTTTT
TRBV11-2,few,18,TRBJ2-4,.,CASSQPSGASTMGTIQYF,TGTGCCAGCAGCCAACCTTCGGGGGCTTCCACAATGGGTACCATTCAGTACTTC
TRBV11-2,few,19,TRBJ1-6,.,CASSRVWTPFGFYNSPLHF,TGTGCCAGCAGCCGGGTCTGGACACCTTTCGGCTTCTATAATTCACCCCTCCACTTT
TRBV14,few,14,TRBJ1-6,.,CASSQEVYNSPLHF,TGTGCCAGCAGCCAAGAAGTCTATAATTCACCCCTCCACTTT
TRBV5-4,few,16,TRBJ2-3,TRBD2,CASSLGSGTTNPTQYF,TGTGCCAGCAGCTTGGGTTCGGGGACTACCAACCCTACGCAGTATTTT
TRBV20-1,few,10,TRBJ2-1,.,CSASQGGQFF,TGCAGTGCTTCACAGGGAGGGCAGTTCTTC
TRBV24-1,.,14,TRBJ1-2,.,CATSDSRGVVGYTF,TGTGCCACCAGTGATTCCAGGGGCGTAGTCGGCTACACCTTC
TRBV9,.,15,TRBJ2-3,.,CASSKRGARTDTQYF,TGTGCCAGCAGCAAAAGGGGGGCCAGGACAGATACGCAGTATTTT
TRBV6-5,few,15,TRBJ2-7,TRBD1,CASSYEPRGPYEQYF,TGTGCCAGCAGTTATGAACCCAGGGGGCCCTACGAGCAGTACTTC
TRBV20-1,few,13,TRBJ1-6,TRBD1,CSAPGTANSPLHF,TGCAGTGCTCCCGGGACAGCTAATTCACCCCTCCACTTT
TRBV12-3/TRBV12-4,.,14,TRBJ2-3,.,CASSLNRGADTQYF,TGTGCCAGCAGTTTAAACCGGGGAGCAGATACGCAGTATTTT
TRBV13,many,10,TRBJ1-1,.,CASSLGDAFF,TGTGCCAGCAGCTTGGGGGATGCTTTCTTT
TRBV21-1,.,17,TRBJ1-1,.,CASSERGGAGGSPEAFF,TGTGCCAGCAGCGAAAGGGGCGGCGCGGGGGGCAGTCCTGAAGCTTTCTTT
TRBV5-1,.,14,TRBJ2-7,.,CASSDGGAEDVRYF,TGCGCCAGCAGCGACGGAGGCGCTGAAGACGTCCGGTACTTC
TRBV7-2,few,15,TRBJ2-2,.,CASSSPKGHTGELFF,TGTGCCAGCAGCTCCCCGAAGGGACACACCGGGGAGCTGTTTTTT
TRBV5-6,many,16,TRBJ1-5,TRBD1,CASSLYVGRGERPQHF,TGTGCCAGCAGCTTGTATGTAGGCAGGGGGGAACGGCCCCAGCATTTT
TRBV5-1,few,16,TRBJ1-1,TRBD1,CASSPGTGGGGPEAFF,TGCGCCAGCAGCCCCGGGACAGGGGGGGGGGGTCCTGAAGCTTTCTTT